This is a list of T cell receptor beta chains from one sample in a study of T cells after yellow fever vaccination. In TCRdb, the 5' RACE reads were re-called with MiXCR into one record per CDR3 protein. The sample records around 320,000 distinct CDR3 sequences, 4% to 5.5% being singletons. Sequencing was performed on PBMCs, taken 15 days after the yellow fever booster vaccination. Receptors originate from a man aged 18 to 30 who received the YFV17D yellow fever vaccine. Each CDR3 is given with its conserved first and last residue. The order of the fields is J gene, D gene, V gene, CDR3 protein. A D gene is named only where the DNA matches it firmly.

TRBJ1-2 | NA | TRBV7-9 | CASSSPRGNYGYTF
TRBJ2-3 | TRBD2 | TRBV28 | CASSYPPSGGLSTDTQYF
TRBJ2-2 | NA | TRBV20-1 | CSARDVSGGELFF
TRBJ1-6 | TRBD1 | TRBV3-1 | CASSGGGQGHWVGSPLHF
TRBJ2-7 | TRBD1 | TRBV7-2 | CASSFWTGPSEQYF
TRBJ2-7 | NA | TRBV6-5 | CASSYGVAGQGFRKQYF
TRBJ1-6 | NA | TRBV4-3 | CASSQDRYNSPLHF
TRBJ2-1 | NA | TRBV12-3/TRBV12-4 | CASRPRPPYNEQFF
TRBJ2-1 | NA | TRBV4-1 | CASSQRVVAYNEQFF
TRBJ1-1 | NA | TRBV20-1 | CSATRGSEAFF
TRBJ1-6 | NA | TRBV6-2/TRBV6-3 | CASSYNRALSPLHF
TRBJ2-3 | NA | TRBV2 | CASMVGPTDTQYF
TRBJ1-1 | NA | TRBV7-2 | CASSPPGHWNTEAFF
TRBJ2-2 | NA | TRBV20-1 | CSAIRDTDTGELFF
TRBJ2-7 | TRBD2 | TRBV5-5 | CASSHPTSGSYEQYF
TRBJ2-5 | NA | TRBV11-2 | CASSINQETQYF
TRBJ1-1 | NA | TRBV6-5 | CASSSGGGMNTEAFF
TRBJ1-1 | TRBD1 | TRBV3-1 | CASSQGTGGENTEAFF